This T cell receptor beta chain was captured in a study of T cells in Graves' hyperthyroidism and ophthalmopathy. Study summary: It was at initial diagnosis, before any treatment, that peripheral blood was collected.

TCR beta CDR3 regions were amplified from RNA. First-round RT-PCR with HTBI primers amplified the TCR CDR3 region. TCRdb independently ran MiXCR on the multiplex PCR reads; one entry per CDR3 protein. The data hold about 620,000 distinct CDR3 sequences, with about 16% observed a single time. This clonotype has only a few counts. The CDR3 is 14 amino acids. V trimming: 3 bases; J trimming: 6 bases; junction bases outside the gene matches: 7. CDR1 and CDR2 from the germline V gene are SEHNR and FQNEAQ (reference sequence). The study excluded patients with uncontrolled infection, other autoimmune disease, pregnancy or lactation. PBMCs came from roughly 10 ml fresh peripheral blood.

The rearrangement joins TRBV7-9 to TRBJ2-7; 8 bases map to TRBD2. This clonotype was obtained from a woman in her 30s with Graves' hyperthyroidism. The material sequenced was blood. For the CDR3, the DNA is TGTGCCAGCAGCTTTTCGGGACTAGTCGGCGAGCAGTACTTC. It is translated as CASSFSGLVGEQYF.